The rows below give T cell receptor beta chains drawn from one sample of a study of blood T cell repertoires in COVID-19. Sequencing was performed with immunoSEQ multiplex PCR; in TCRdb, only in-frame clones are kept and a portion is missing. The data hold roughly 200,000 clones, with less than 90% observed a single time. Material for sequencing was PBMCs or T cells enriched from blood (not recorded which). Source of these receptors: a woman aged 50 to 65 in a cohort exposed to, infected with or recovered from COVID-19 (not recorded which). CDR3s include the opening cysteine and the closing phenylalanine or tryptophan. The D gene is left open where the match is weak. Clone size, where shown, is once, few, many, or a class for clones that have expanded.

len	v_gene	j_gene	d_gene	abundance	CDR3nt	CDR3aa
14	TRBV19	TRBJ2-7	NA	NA	TGTGCCAGTAGTATCCGGGACAAGAACTACGAGCAGTACTTC	CASSIRDKNYEQYF
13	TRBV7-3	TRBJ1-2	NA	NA	TGTGCCAGCAGTCCCACAGGGTACTATGGCTACACCTTC	CASSPTGYYGYTF
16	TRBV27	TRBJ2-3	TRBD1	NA	TGTGCCAGCAGTCCGCACAGGGGTGGGAGCACAGATACGCAGTATTTT	CASSPHRGGSTDTQYF
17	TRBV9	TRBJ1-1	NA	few	TGTGCCAGCAGCGGGAGCCCGGGCTGGGACATGAACACTGAAGCTTTCTTT	CASSGSPGWDMNTEAFF
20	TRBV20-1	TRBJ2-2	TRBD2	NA	TGCAGTGCTAGTTTAGGGGGAACGCTAGCGGGAGGCGCGAACACCGGGGAGCTGTTTTTT	CSASLGGTLAGGANTGELFF
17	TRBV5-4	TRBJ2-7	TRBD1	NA	TGTGCCAGCAGCTTACGGACAGGGGGCGATTTTCAGTACGAGCAGTACTTC	CASSLRTGGDFQYEQYF
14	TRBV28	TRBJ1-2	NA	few	TGTGCCAGCAGTTTATGGCAACTTAACTATGGCTACACCTTC	CASSLWQLNYGYTF
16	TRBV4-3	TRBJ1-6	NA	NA	TGCGCCAGCAGCCAAGAATGGGGCAGGTATAATTCACCCCTCCACTTT	CASSQEWGRYNSPLHF
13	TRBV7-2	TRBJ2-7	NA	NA	TGTGCCAGCAGCTTAGGAAGGGGTGTCGAGCAGTACTTC	CASSLGRGVEQYF
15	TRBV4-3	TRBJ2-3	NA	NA	TGCGCCAGCAGCCGTCTGAGCGGGAGCACAGATACGCAGTATTTT	CASSRLSGSTDTQYF
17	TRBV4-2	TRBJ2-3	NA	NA	TGTGCCAGCAGCGCCCGGAAGGGGCGGGGCAGCACAGATACGCAGTATTTT	CASSARKGRGSTDTQYF
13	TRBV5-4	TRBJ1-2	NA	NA	TGTGCCAGCAGCTTGGATGCTTTCGGGGGCTACACCTTC	CASSLDAFGGYTF
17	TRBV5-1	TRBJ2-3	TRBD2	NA	TGCGCCAGCAGCGGGGGTCTAGCGGGGAGACGCTGGGATACGCAGTATTTT	CASSGGLAGRRWDTQYF
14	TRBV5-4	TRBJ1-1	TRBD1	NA	TGTGCCAGCAGCTGGGGGCAGGGGGACACTGAAGCTTTCTTT	CASSWGQGDTEAFF
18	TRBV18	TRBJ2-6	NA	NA	TGTGCCAGCTCCCTAGAGCCAGGGCTCCTCTCTGGGGCCAACGTCCTGACTTTC	CASSLEPGLLSGANVLTF
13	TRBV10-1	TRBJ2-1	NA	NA	TGCGCCAGCAGTGAGTCCTGGGGCTATGAGCAGTTCTTC	CASSESWGYEQFF
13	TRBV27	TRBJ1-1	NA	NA	TGTGCCAGCAGTTATACGTGGAGCACTGAAGCTTTCTTT	CASSYTWSTEAFF
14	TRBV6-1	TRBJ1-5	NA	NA	TGTGCCAGCAGTGAGATCTACGGCAATCAGCCCCAGCATTTT	CASSEIYGNQPQHF
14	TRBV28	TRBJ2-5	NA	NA	TGTGCCAGCAGTTGGGTTGGGGACATAGAGACCCAGTACTTC	CASSWVGDIETQYF
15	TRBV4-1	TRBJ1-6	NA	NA	TGCGCCAGCAGCCAAGAAAGCGGGGGAACTTCACCCCTCCACTTT	CASSQESGGTSPLHF
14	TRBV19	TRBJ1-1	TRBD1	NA	TGTGCCAGTATCCAGGACAGGGGGCGAACTGAAGCTTTCTTT	CASIQDRGRTEAFF
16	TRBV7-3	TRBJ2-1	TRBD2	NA	TGTGCCAGCAGTCGAGACGGGACTAGCGGGTACAATGAGCAGTTCTTC	CASSRDGTSGYNEQFF
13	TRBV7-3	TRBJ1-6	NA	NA	TGTGCCAGCGCCACAGGGAAGAATTCACCCCTCCACTTT	CASATGKNSPLHF
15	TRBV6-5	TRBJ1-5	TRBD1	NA	TGTGCCAGCAGTTACTCCGGACAGGAGCATCAGCCCCAGCATTTT	CASSYSGQEHQPQHF
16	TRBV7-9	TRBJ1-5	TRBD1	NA	TGTGCCAGCAGCTCATCATGGACAGGGGGCGATCAGCCCCAGCATTTT	CASSSSWTGGDQPQHF
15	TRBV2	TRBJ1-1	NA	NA	TGTGCCAGCAGTGAGCCTCAATACTTGAACACTGAAGCTTTCTTT	CASSEPQYLNTEAFF
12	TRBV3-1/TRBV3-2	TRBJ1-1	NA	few	TGTGCCAGCAGCCGGGGGGGAACTGAAGCTTTCTTT	CASSRGGTEAFF
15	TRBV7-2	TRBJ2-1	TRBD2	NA	TGTGCCAGCAGCTTAGGGGCGGGGGGGCCGTATGAGCAGTTCTTC	CASSLGAGGPYEQFF
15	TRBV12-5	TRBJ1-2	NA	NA	TGTGCTAGTGGTGACGGGAGTACCTCTAACTATGGCTACACCTTC	CASGDGSTSNYGYTF
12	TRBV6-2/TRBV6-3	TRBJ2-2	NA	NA	TGTGCCAGCAGTCAAAGAGTCGGGGAGCTGTTTTTT	CASSQRVGELFF
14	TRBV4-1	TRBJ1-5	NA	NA	TGCGCCAGCAGCCAAACAGGGAGCAATCAGCCCCAGCATTTT	CASSQTGSNQPQHF
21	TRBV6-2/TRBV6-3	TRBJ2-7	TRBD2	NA	TGTGCCAGCAGCCCCCGATTAAGTCGTCGGGGGACTAGCCTAAAGAGATACGAGCAGTACTTC	CASSPRLSRRGTSLKRYEQYF
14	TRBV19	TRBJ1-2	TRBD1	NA	TGTGCCAGTAGTTCCCAGGGGGCAATATATGGCTACACCTTC	CASSSQGAIYGYTF
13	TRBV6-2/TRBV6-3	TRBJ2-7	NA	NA	TGTGCCAGCAGTTACTCAACACCTAGAATCGGATACTTC	CASSYSTPRIGYF
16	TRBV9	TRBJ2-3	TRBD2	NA	TGTGCCAGCAGCGCCGGCCCTAGCGGGGGGTCAGATACGCAGTATTTT	CASSAGPSGGSDTQYF
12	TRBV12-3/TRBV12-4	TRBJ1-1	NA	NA	TGTGCCAGCAGGACACTGAACACTGAAGCTTTCTTT	CASRTLNTEAFF
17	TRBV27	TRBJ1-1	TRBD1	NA	TGTGCCAGCAGACCGAAGGGACAGGCGATCATGAACACTGAAGCTTTCTTT	CASRPKGQAIMNTEAFF
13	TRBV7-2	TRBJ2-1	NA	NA	TGTGCCAGCAGCTTAGATTCGGGTGATGAGCAGTTCTTC	CASSLDSGDEQFF
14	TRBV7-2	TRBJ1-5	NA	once	TGTGCCAGCAGCTCGAGGGTTGGCAATCAGCCCCAGCATTTT	CASSSRVGNQPQHF
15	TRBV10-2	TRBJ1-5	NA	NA	TGCGCCAGCAGTGAGGGGTTGGGGGGGAGTCAGCCCCAGCATTTT	CASSEGLGGSQPQHF
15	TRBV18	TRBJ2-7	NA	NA	TGTGCCAGCTCACCCGGGGGTACCCTCTCCTACGAGCAGTACTTC	CASSPGGTLSYEQYF
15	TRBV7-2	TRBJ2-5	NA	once	TGTGCCAGCAGCCCGCAGGGCGCGGTCCAAGAGACCCAGTACTTC	CASSPQGAVQETQYF
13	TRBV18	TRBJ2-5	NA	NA	TGTGCCAGCTCACCACCCAGCGTGGAGACCCAGTACTTC	CASSPPSVETQYF
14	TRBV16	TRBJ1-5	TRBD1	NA	TGTGCCAGCAGCCAGGGACAGGGTTATCAGCCCCAGCATTTT	CASSQGQGYQPQHF
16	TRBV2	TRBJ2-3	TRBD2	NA	TGTGCCAGCAGACCCGGACTAGCGGGAGGCACAGATACGCAGTATTTT	CASRPGLAGGTDTQYF
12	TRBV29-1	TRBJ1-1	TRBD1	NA	TGCAGCGTCAGAACAGGGGTCACTGAAGCTTTCTTT	CSVRTGVTEAFF
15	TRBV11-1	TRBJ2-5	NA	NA	TGTGCCAGCAGTCCTCCAGGGATGCTGGAGGAGACCCAGTACTTC	CASSPPGMLEETQYF
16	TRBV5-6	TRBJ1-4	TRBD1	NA	TGTGCCAGCAGTAATACCCACCGGGACAGTGTCGAAAAACTGTTTTTT	CASSNTHRDSVEKLFF
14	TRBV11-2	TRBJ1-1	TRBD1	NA	TGTGCCAGCAGGATGGGACAGGCGAACACTGAAGCTTTCTTT	CASRMGQANTEAFF
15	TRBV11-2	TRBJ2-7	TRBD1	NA	TGTGCCAGCAGCTTAGATCAGGGGGCGCAGGGCGAGCAGTACTTC	CASSLDQGAQGEQYF
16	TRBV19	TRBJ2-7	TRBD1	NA	TGTGCCAGTAGTATAGGCTCCGACAGGGGGCCCTACGAGCAGTACTTC	CASSIGSDRGPYEQYF
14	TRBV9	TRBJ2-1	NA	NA	TGTGCCAGCACCGTGGGGGGGGGCAACAATGAGCAGTTCTTC	CASTVGGGNNEQFF
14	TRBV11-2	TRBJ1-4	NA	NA	TGTGCCAGCAGCCTAGGGGGGGTAGGTGAAAAACTGTTTTTT	CASSLGGVGEKLFF
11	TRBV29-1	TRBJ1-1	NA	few	TGCAGCGTCAACTCGAACACTGAAGCTTTCTTT	CSVNSNTEAFF